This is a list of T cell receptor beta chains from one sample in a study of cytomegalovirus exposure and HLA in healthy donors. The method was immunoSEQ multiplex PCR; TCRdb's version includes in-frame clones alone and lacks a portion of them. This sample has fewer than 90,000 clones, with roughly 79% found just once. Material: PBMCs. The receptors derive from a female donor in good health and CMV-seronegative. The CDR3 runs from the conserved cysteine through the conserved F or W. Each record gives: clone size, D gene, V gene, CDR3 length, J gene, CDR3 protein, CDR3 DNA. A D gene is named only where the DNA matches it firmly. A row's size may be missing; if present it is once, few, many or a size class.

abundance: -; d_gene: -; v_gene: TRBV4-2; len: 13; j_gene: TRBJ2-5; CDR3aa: CASSQDSQETQYF; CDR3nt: TGTGCCAGCAGCCAAGACAGCCAAGAGACCCAGTACTTC
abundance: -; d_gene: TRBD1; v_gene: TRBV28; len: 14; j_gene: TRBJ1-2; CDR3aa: CASSWDSSNYGYTF; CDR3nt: TGTGCCAGCAGTTGGGACAGCAGCAACTATGGCTACACCTTC
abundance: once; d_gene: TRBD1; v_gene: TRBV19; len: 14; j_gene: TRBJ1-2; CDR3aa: CASRDRDRGYGYTF; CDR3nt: TGTGCCAGTAGAGACCGGGACAGGGGGTATGGCTACACCTTC
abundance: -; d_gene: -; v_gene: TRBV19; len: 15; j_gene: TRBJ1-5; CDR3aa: CASRPMDTSNQPQHF; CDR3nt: TGTGCCAGTAGGCCCATGGACACTAGCAATCAACCCCAGCATTTT
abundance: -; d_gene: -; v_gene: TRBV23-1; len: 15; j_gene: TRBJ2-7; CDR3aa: CASSQSRDATYEQYF; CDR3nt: TGCGCCAGCAGTCAGAGCAGGGATGCGACCTACGAGCAGTACTTC
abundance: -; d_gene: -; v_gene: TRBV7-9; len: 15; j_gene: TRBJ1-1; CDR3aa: CASSLGGGANTEAFF; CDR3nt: TGTGCCAGCAGCTTAGGGGGGGGAGCTAACACTGAAGCTTTCTTT
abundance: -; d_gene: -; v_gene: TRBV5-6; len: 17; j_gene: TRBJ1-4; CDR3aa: CASSRLALGGTNEKLFF; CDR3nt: TGTGCCAGCAGCCGACTAGCCCTCGGTGGCACTAATGAAAAACTGTTTTTT
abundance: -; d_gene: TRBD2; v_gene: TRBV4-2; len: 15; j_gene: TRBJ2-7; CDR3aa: CASSQASGSGYEQYF; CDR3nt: TGTGCCAGCAGCCAAGCTAGCGGGAGTGGCTACGAGCAGTACTTC
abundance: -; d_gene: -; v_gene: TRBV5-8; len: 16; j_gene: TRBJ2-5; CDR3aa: CASSLGTANPQETQYF; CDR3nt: TGTGCCAGCAGCTTGGGGACAGCAAATCCACAAGAGACCCAGTACTTC
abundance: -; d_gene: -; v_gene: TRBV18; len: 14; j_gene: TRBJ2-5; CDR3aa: CASSPDYNQETQYF; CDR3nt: TGTGCCAGCTCACCCGACTACAACCAAGAGACCCAGTACTTC
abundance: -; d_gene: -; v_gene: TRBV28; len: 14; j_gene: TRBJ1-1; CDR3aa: CASKAGMGNTEAFF; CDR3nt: TGTGCCAGCAAGGCAGGGATGGGGAACACTGAAGCTTTCTTT
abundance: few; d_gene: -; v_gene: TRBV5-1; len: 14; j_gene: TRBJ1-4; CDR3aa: CASAGGAINEKLFF; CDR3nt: TGCGCCAGCGCCGGTGGAGCGATAAATGAAAAACTGTTTTTT
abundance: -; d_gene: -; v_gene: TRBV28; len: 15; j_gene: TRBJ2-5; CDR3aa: CASSLVTRGLETQYF; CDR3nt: TGTGCCAGCAGTTTAGTGACTAGGGGTTTAGAGACCCAGTACTTC
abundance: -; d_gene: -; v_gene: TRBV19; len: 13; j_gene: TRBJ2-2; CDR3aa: CASSIQGTGELFF; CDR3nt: TGTGCCAGTAGTATTCAGGGGACCGGGGAGCTGTTTTTT
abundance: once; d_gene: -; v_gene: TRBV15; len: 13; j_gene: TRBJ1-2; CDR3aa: CATSGDGLRGYTF; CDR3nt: TGTGCCACCAGCGGAGACGGACTGCGAGGCTACACCTTC
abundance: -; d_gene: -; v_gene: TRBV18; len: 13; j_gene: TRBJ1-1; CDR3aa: CASSRLRDTEAFF; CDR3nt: TGTGCCAGCTCACGACTCAGGGACACTGAAGCTTTCTTT
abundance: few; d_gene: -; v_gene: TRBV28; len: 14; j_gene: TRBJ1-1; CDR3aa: CASSLQGMNTEAFF; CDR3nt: TGTGCCAGCAGTTTACAGGGTATGAACACTGAAGCTTTCTTT
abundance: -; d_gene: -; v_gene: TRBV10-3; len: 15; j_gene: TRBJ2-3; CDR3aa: CAISESDQGPDTQYF; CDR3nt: TGTGCCATCAGTGAGTCCGATCAGGGGCCAGATACGCAGTATTTT
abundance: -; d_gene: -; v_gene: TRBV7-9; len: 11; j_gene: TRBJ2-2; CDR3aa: CASRPTGELFF; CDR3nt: TGTGCCAGCAGGCCGACTGGGGAGCTGTTTTTT
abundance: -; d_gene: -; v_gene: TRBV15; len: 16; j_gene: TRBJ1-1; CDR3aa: CATSRDREGPNTEAFF; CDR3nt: TGTGCCACCAGCAGAGATCGGGAGGGTCCCAACACTGAAGCTTTCTTT
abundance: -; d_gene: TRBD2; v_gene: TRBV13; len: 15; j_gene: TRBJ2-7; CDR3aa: CASSFGLAGDYEQYF; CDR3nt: TGTGCCAGCAGCTTCGGACTAGCGGGCGACTACGAGCAGTACTTC
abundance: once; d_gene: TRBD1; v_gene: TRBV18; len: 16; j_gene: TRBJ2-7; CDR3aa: CASSRMGQAPPHEQYF; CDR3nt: TGTGCCAGCTCACGTATGGGACAGGCGCCCCCCCACGAGCAGTACTTC
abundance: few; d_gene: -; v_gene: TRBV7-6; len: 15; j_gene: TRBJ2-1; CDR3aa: CASSQGNSGYNEQFF; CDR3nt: TGTGCCAGCAGCCAGGGAAACTCGGGCTACAATGAGCAGTTCTTC
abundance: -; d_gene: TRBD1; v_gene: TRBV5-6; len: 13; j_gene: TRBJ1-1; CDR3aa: CASSSDRVTEAFF; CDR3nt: TGTGCCAGCAGCTCGGACAGGGTGACTGAAGCTTTCTTT
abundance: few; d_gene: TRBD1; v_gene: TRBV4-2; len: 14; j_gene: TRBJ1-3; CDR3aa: CASSRDRGIDTIYF; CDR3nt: TGTGCCAGCAGCCGCGACAGGGGGATTGACACCATATATTTT
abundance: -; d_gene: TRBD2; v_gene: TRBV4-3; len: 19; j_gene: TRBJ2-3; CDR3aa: CASSQDSGTSGGHTDTQYF; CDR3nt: TGCGCCAGCAGCCAAGATTCGGGGACTAGCGGGGGACACACAGATACGCAGTATTTT
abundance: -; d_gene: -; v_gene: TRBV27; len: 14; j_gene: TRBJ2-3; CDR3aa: CASRGQGGTDTQYF; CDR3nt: TGTGCCAGCAGGGGGCAGGGGGGAACAGATACGCAGTATTTT
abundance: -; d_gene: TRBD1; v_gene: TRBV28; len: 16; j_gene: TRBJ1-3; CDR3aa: CASSDLQGASGNTIYF; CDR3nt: TGTGCCAGCAGCGATTTACAGGGGGCGTCAGGAAACACCATATATTTT
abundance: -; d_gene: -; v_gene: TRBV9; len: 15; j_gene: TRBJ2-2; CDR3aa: CASSATWGVTGELFF; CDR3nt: TGTGCCAGCAGCGCAACCTGGGGGGTCACCGGGGAGCTGTTTTTT
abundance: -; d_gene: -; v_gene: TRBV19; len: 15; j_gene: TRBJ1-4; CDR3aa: CASSIANREREKLFF; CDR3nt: TGTGCCAGTAGTATAGCGAACAGGGAGAGGGAAAAACTGTTTTTT
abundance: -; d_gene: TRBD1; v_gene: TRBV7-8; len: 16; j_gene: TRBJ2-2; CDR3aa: CASSWPGTGVNGELFF; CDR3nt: TGTGCCAGCAGCTGGCCCGGGACAGGGGTTAACGGGGAGCTGTTTTTT
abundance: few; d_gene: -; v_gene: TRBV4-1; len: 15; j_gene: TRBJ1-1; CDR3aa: CASSQSGGMNTEAFF; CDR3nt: TGCGCCAGCAGCCAAAGCGGAGGCATGAACACTGAAGCTTTCTTT
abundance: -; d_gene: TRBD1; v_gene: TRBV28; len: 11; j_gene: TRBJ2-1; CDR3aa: CASSFGQGQFF; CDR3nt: TGTGCCAGCAGCTTCGGACAGGGGCAGTTCTTC
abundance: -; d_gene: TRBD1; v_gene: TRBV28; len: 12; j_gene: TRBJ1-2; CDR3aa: CASSMTGVGYTF; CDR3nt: TGTGCCAGCAGTATGACAGGGGTGGGCTACACCTTC
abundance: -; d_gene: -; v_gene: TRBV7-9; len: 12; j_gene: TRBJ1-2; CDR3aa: CASSLEGVGYTF; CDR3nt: TGTGCCAGCAGCTTAGAGGGGGTAGGCTACACCTTC